The sequence of this T cell receptor beta chain was determined in a study of OX40 agonist ivuxolimab in advanced cancers. At the level of the study: Age averaged around 54 years (range about 23 to 85), and 80% to 90% were male. Checkpoint inhibitors had been given previously to roughly 40% of patients.

Regarding the study as a whole: Within 6 weeks, CD4+ and CD8+ blood T cells expanded clonally at 0.1 to 3.0 mg/kg. On average, CD8+ T cells showed a greater number of expanded clones than CD4+.

The data were produced by immunoSEQ multiplex PCR, yet TCRdb's version contains in-frame clones alone and is incomplete. The sample gives around 150,000 clones, 90% of which show up once; 0.95% to 1.4% is in the top ten. Note on this clone: Its antigen is still unknown.

Sequenced here: CD4+ or CD8+ T cells sorted from blood, sampled in a trial of the OX40 agonist ivuxolimab. The receptor comes from an adult with an advanced solid tumor such as melanoma, head and neck, liver or kidney cancer.

DNA for the CDR3: TGTGCCAGCAGCTCGGGACTAGCGTACAATGAGCAGTTCTTC. Translating gives CASSSGLAYNEQFF. This rearrangement joins TRBV7-3 to TRBJ2-1; 10 bases are a match to TRBD2. Trimming removed 4 bases from V and 4 bases from J; junction bases left unmatched: 1. CDR1 is SGHTA and CDR2 is FQGTGA in the germline V gene. CDR3 length equals 14 residues. Drawing the rest from reference TRBV7-3 and TRBJ2-1, the complete variable domain is GAGVSQTPSNKVTEKGKYVELRCDPISGHTALYWYRQSLGQGPEFLIYFQGTGAADDSGLPNDRFFAVRPEGSVSTLKIQRTERGDSAVYLCASSSGLAYNEQFFGPGTRLTVL.